This T cell receptor (beta chain) was recorded in a study of shared clonotypes between healthy human individuals. Background on the study: CD4 naive and memory got three plates each, CD8 naive two, CD8 memory one.

Only CD45RO-negative cells positively selected for CCR7 counted as naive CD8 cells, so terminally differentiated effector memory CD45RA+ cells were excluded. Looked up from germline, CDR1 is SEHNR and CDR2 is FQNEAQ (reference sequence). The CDR3 is made up of 12 amino acids. Trimming pared 4 bases from V and 6 bases from J, leaving 7 bases between. General observations from the study: A limitation of the genetic and exposure-history diversity represented arose from few donors. When compared with the clonotypes that were shared by all four sorted-subset donors, the non-shared clonotypes turned out to have lower generation probabilities.

Template for every sorted-subset replicate PCR totaled 150 to 250 ng DNA, tens of thousands of T cell genomes. Assay used: immunoSEQ multiplex PCR; TCRdb lists only in-frame clones, some missing. The sample holds more than 500,000 clones, about 95% seen once. Turning to this clone: Antigen: not known. Other DNA sequences of this sample code for an identical CDR3.

The rearrangement links TRBV7-9 to TRBJ2-1; no clear D. The material sequenced was naive CD8+ T cells sorted from blood. The receptor was derived from a woman in her thirties in good health. In DNA, the CDR3 is TGTGCCAGCAGCTCCACGGGCAATGAGCAGTTCTTC. Protein product: CASSSTGNEQFF.